The 7 T cell receptor beta chains in this list originate from one sample, sequenced in a study of blood T cell repertoires in COVID-19. Using immunoSEQ multiplex PCR, the repertoire was profiled, and TCRdb retains in-frame clones only, with some absent. The table includes 90,000 to 120,000 clones, roughly 88% detected once. Sequencing input: peripheral blood. The receptors shown here come from a woman aged 60-75 years with acute or convalescent COVID-19.

The V and J genes are TRBV5-1 and TRBJ2-7, with D tentatively TRBD2 (6 bases). The CDR3 runs 13 residues. V gave up 1 base and J gave up 6 bases, with 11 bases separating them. Germline V lookup: CDR1 SGHRS, CDR2 YFSETQ. This CDR3 is CASSLTGAGEQYF. The CDR3 DNA follows: TGCGCCAGCAGCTTGACGGGAGCGGGCGAGCAGTACTTC. The whole variable domain, filled in from reference TRBV5-1 and TRBJ2-7, reads KAGVTQTPRYLIKTRGQQVTLSCSPISGHRSVSWYQQTPGQGLQFLFEYFSETQRNKGNFPGRFSGRQFSNSRSEMNVSTLELGDSALYLCASSLTGAGEQYFGPGTRLTVT.

This chain uses TRBV5-1 with TRBJ1-1; D unclear. Trimming removed 2 bases from V and 3 bases from J, with 11 bases in between. The CDR3 extends over 14 amino acids. Germline lookup yields CDR1 SGHRS and CDR2 YFSETQ. CDR3 coding DNA: TGCGCCAGCAGCTTAGACGGGTTGGACACTGAAGCTTTCTTT. Protein: CASSLDGLDTEAFF. The whole variable domain, remainder taken from reference TRBV5-1 and TRBJ1-1, is KAGVTQTPRYLIKTRGQQVTLSCSPISGHRSVSWYQQTPGQGLQFLFEYFSETQRNKGNFPGRFSGRQFSNSRSEMNVSTLELGDSALYLCASSLDGLDTEAFFGQGTRLTVV.

The chain has TRBV10-3 and TRBJ2-2, with D possibly matching TRBD1 (6 bases). V lost 5 bases and J 5 bases, leaving 15 bases between the germline ends. Germline loops: CDR1 ENHRY, CDR2 SYGVKD. The CDR3 has 15 amino acids. CDR3 in amino acids: CAISYYRDETGELFF. CDR3 in DNA: TGTGCCATCAGTTATTACAGGGACGAGACCGGGGAGCTGTTTTTT.

In its sample, this clone was seen a few times. This chain joins TRBV5-3 and TRBJ2-2, with TRBD1 matching 10 bases. TRBV5-3 is treated as an ORF (open reading frame) with a function not yet certain. V was clipped by 4 bases and J by 4 bases; unmatched bases: 7. The CDR3 loop spans 16 amino acids. CDR3 nucleotides: TGTGCCAGAAGCGTCGACCGGGACAGGGGCACCGGGGAGCTGTTTTTT. Amino acids: CARSVDRDRGTGELFF.

The chain links TRBV7-9 to TRBJ1-5; a possible D gene is TRBD1 (6 bases). The CDR3 runs 17 residues. Per the germline V gene, CDR1 is SEHNR and CDR2 is FQNEAQ (reference sequence). Between the trimmed V and J ends, which lost 1 base and 2 bases, there was a span of 15 bases. CDR3 coding DNA: TGTGCCAGCAGCTTAGTGGGAGGGGGGGAAGGCAATCAGCCCCAGCATTTT. It encodes CASSLVGGGEGNQPQHF.

The genes are TRBV30 and TRBJ1-3, with D possibly being TRBD1 (5 bases). The length of the CDR3 is 15 residues. The V and J ends lost 2 bases and 0 bases respectively, with 11 bases between them. The germline V gene encodes CDR1 GTSNPN and CDR2 SVGIG (reference sequence). For the CDR3, the DNA is TGTGCCTGGAGTTTCCGTCAGGGCTCTGGAAACACCATATATTTT. This sequence encodes CAWSFRQGSGNTIYF.

This chain uses TRBV5-1 with TRBJ2-3; the D gene is possibly TRBD2 (5 bases). From germline, CDR1 is SGHRS and CDR2 YFSETQ. This CDR3 is 14 amino acids long. The V end was cut by 4 bases, the J end by 4 bases, with 13 bases between. CDR3 amino acids: CASSLGLAADTQYF. The CDR3 nucleotides are TGCGCCAGCAGCCTCGGGCTAGCCGCAGATACGCAGTATTTT.